These 28 T cell receptor beta chains originate from one sample sequenced in a study of human T cells and chemical hapten exposure. TCRdb called the RACE reads again in MiXCR, with one record for every CDR3 protein. The sample lists about 120,000 distinct CDR3 sequences, about an eighth occurring once. Specified time point: patch test 1, 2 weeks after DPC sensitization. The treatment was: therapeutic diphenylcyclopropenone sensitization with weekly scalp DPC. This sample comprised whole blood, obtained in connection with sensitization to the hapten diphenylcyclopropenone (DPC). Receptor source: a man between 18 and 29 years old with alopecia areata. Some clones in this sample may be carry-over from other donors' samples.

This clonotype came up a few times. The genes are TRBV3-1 and TRBJ1-6; D remains ambiguous. Trimming removed 0 bases at V and 16 bases at J, with 16 bases between. The CDR3 is made up of 14 amino acids. The germline gives CDR1 LGHDT, CDR2 YNNKEL (reference sequence). Here the CDR3 DNA reads TGTGCCAGCAGCCAAGATTTTACGGGAGGCCCACTCCACTTT. Residues: CASSQDFTGGPLHF.

This clonotype has a handful of counts. The chain combines TRBV7-2 with TRBJ1-4; no definite D call. Looked up from germline, CDR1 is SGHTA and CDR2 is FQGNSA. With 1 base removed from V and 10 bases from J, the gap between germline ends came to 16 bases. The CDR3 extends over 15 amino acids. CDR3 nucleotides: TGTGCCAGCAGCTTAGGGTCGGGCGGACTGCCAAAACTGTTTTTT. Protein: CASSLGSGGLPKLFF.

This clonotype was seen a few times. The chain couples TRBV7-9 to TRBJ2-3; no clear D. The germline V gene has CDR1 SEHNR and CDR2 FQNEAQ (reference sequence). The CDR3 spans 13 residues. Trimming left V 8 bases short and J 1 base short, with 10 bases between. CDR3 residues: CASLPGGTDTQYF. CDR3 coding DNA: TGTGCCAGCCTTCCTGGCGGCACAGATACGCAGTATTTT.

The rearrangement joins TRBV28 to TRBJ1-4; no clear D. Germline-derived CDR1 and CDR2 are MDHEN and SYDVKM. The V end lost 5 bases, the J end lost 11 bases, and 15 bases lay between the germline ends. The CDR3 runs 13 residues. The CDR3 DNA follows: TGTGCCAGCAGTCGGCGTTATGCTGGGAAACTGTTTTTT. Protein: CASSRRYAGKLFF.

This chain uses TRBV11-3 with TRBJ2-1; 8 bases map to TRBD1. Germline V gives CDR1 SGHNT, CDR2 YENEEA. The CDR3 is made up of 13 amino acids. Trimming at V came to 5 bases and at J to 7 bases, leaving 4 bases not matched to a gene. CDR3 coding DNA: TGTGCCAGCAGCGCCTGGACAGGGAATGAGCAGTTCTTC. It translates to CASSAWTGNEQFF.

J is TRBJ2-1 and V is TRBV6-2 or TRBV6-3; D not resolved. Germline V gene data show CDR1 as MNHEY and CDR2 as SVGEGT. This CDR3 is built from 10 residues. The ends were cut back, 2 bases at V and 15 bases at J, with 8 bases in the middle. The CDR3 here is CASSYRETFF. The CDR3 nucleotides are TGTGCCAGCAGTTACAGGGAAACGTTCTTC.

This clonotype has a handful of counts. This rearrangement joins TRBV5-5 to TRBJ2-1; TRBD1 is a possible D gene (6 bases). Between the trimmed V and J ends, which lost 0 bases and 10 bases, there was a span of 14 bases. Germline V lookup: CDR1 SGHKS, CDR2 YYEKEE (reference sequence). This CDR3 contains 14 residues. DNA for the CDR3: TGTGCCAGCAGCTTGGTAACCAGGGGAGTGGAGCAGTTCTTC. Its protein product is CASSLVTRGVEQFF.

The table lists this clonotype with a few counts. The gene calls are TRBV3-1 and TRBJ2-1; 7 positions agree with TRBD1. V was pared by 5 bases and J by 4 bases, with 17 bases of the junction left unmatched. The CDR3 is 18 residues long. Germline CDR1 reads LGHDT; CDR2 reads YNNKEL (reference sequence). The CDR3 sequence: CASSYLIPRQGIYNEQFF. The CDR3 DNA follows: TGTGCCAGCAGCTACCTAATCCCCCGACAGGGCATATACAATGAGCAGTTCTTC.

The CDR3 DNA reads TGCAGTGCTAGAAGGGGGGACGAGCAGTACTTC. Residues: CSARRGDEQYF. J is TRBJ2-7 and V is TRBV20-1; perhaps D is TRBD1 or TRBD2 (6 bases each). V was clipped by 2 bases and J by 5 bases, with 7 bases between them. This CDR3 comprises 11 residues. Per the germline V gene, CDR1 is DFQATT and CDR2 is SNEGSKA (reference sequence).

Here the CDR3 reads CASTIMGDTGELFF. The DNA of the CDR3 is TGTGCCAGCACAATCATGGGAGACACCGGGGAGCTGTTTTTT. This chain connects TRBV6-2 or TRBV6-3 to TRBJ2-2, with D possibly matching TRBD2 (5 bases). V lost 7 bases and J lost 3, with 12 bases in between. Per the germline V gene, CDR1 is MNHEY and CDR2 is SVGEGT. The CDR3 loop spans 14 amino acids.

This chain uses TRBV4-1 with TRBJ1-1; a possible D gene is TRBD1 (6 bases). Per germline, CDR1 MGHRA and CDR2 YSYEKL. V dropped 8 bases and J dropped 0 bases, with 19 bases sitting between them. The CDR3 length is 16 residues. In DNA, the CDR3 is TGCGCCAGCCGCTTACAGGGTGTTAGTATGAACACTGAAGCTTTCTTT. Translated: CASRLQGVSMNTEAFF.

The V and J genes are TRBV6-5 and TRBJ2-3, with TRBD2 matching over 15 bases. After removal of 6 bases from V and 10 bases from J, the junction contained 5 bases not matched to a gene. The CDR3 loop spans 14 amino acids. The germline gives CDR1 MNHEY, CDR2 SVGAGI. For the CDR3, the DNA is TGTGCCAGCAGCTCCGGACTAGCGGGGGGGCCGCAGTATTTT. Amino acid sequence: CASSSGLAGGPQYF.

This clonotype has just a few counts. This rearrangement joins TRBV29-1 to TRBJ2-1; D is tentatively TRBD1 or TRBD2 (5 bases each). V dropped 4 bases and J dropped 0 bases, with 10 bases sitting between them. The CDR3 is 14 residues long. CDR1 is SQVTM and CDR2 is ANQGSEA in the germline V gene. The CDR3 is CSVVGTASYNEQFF. The CDR3 coding sequence is TGCAGCGTTGTAGGGACCGCCTCCTACAATGAGCAGTTCTTC.

This clonotype was recorded many times. The chain couples TRBV11-2 to TRBJ2-2, with D possibly TRBD2 on 6 matching bases. The length of the CDR3 is 18 residues. V lost 11 bases and J lost 2, with 27 bases in between. CDR1 SGHAT and CDR2 FQNNGV come from the germline V gene. The CDR3 reads CACDSGVSIAFNTGELFF. CDR3 DNA sequence: TGTGCCTGTGATTCGGGAGTTTCTATTGCGTTTAACACCGGGGAGCTGTTTTTT.

This clonotype has just a few counts. The CDR3 coding sequence is TGCGCCAGCAGCCAAGATTACCTCTTATATTCACCCCTCCACTTT. The encoded protein is CASSQDYLLYSPLHF. The J gene is TRBJ1-6, the V gene TRBV4-3; no definite D call. This CDR3 has 15 amino acids. V lost 0 bases to trimming and J lost 8 bases, with 11 bases between them. The germline CDR1 and CDR2 sequences are LGHNA and YSLEER.

The chain uses TRBV6-5 and TRBJ2-7, with D possibly being TRBD1 or TRBD2 (5 bases each). V was pared by 2 bases and J by 7 bases, with 21 bases between. The CDR3 consists of 16 residues. In germline, CDR1 is MNHEY, CDR2 SVGAGI. The CDR3 DNA follows: TGTGCCAGCAGTTACCGGGGTACGGGGCAAAAGGGGGAGCAGTACTTC. It codes for CASSYRGTGQKGEQYF.

The rearrangement links TRBV4-3 to TRBJ2-7; D unclear. The CDR3 extends over 12 amino acids. V dropped 0 bases and J dropped 8 bases, with 8 bases sitting between them. Germline V gene data show CDR1 as LGHNA and CDR2 as YSLEER. CDR3 protein: CASSQDSAQQYF. Here the CDR3 DNA reads TGCGCCAGCAGCCAAGATTCGGCACAGCAGTACTTC.

This clonotype was seen many times. J is TRBJ2-7 and V is TRBV11-2; weak D call: TRBD2 (5 bases). Trimming took off 5 bases at V and 1 base at J, with 12 bases between the two ends. This CDR3 has 14 amino acids. Per the germline V gene, CDR1 is SGHAT and CDR2 is FQNNGV. In DNA form, the CDR3 reads TGTGCCAGCAGCCCCCTTAGGAGGTCCTACGAGCAGTACTTC. It specifies CASSPLRRSYEQYF.

This chain joins TRBV5-1 and TRBJ1-4; D gene unclear. Trimming stripped 1 base from V and 0 bases from J, with 7 bases between. Germline V gene lookup returns CDR1 SGHRS and CDR2 YFSETQ. The CDR3 is made up of 15 amino acids. CDR3 in amino acids: CASSLFYTTNEKLFF. The CDR3 DNA reads TGCGCCAGCAGCTTGTTTTATACAACTAATGAAAAACTGTTTTTT.

V and J are TRBV7-6 and TRBJ1-1; D is ambiguous. Germline V gene data show CDR1 as SGHVS and CDR2 as FNYEAQ. V gave up 1 base and J gave up 1 base, with 4 bases separating them. This CDR3 has 13 amino acids. CDR3 in DNA: TGTGCCAGCAGCTTAGGGACGAACACTGAAGCTTTCTTT. Encoded protein: CASSLGTNTEAFF.

The rearrangement uses TRBV15 and TRBJ2-5; tentative D call: TRBD2 (6 bases). Germline V gene data show CDR1 as LNHNV and CDR2 as YYDKDF (reference sequence). The germline V and J ends were trimmed by 0 bases and 4 bases, with 9 bases remaining between them. This CDR3 has 14 residues. This CDR3 is CATSRDVGGETQYF. CDR3 nucleotides: TGTGCCACCAGCAGAGATGTGGGGGGAGAGACCCAGTACTTC.

This clonotype showed up many times. The V call is TRBV14, the J call TRBJ2-1; D may be TRBD1 or TRBD2 (6 bases each). The CDR3 spans 15 residues. The V and J ends lost 2 bases and 7 bases respectively, with 15 bases between them. CDR1 is SGHDN, CDR2 FVKESK, per germline. For the CDR3, the DNA is TGTGCCAGCAGCCAAATGGGGGGCTTCGGAAATGAGCAGTTCTTC. Protein: CASSQMGGFGNEQFF. Using reference TRBV14 and TRBJ2-1 for the parts outside the CDR3, the full variable domain is EAGVTQFPSHSVIEKGQTVTLRCDPISGHDNLYWYRRVMGKEIKFLLHFVKESKQDESGMPNNRFLAERTGGTYSTLKVQPAELEDSGVYFCASSQMGGFGNEQFFGPGTRLTVL.

There are many counts of this clonotype. CDR3 residues: CATSDLHGTVNTGELFF. As DNA, the CDR3 is TGTGCCACCAGTGATTTGCACGGGACGGTGAACACCGGGGAGCTGTTTTTT. V and J are TRBV24-1 and TRBJ2-2; D assignment may be TRBD1 or TRBD2 (5 bases each). The CDR3 loop spans 17 amino acids. Between the trimmed V and J ends, which lost 0 bases and 1 base, there was a span of 11 bases. Germline lookup yields CDR1 KGHDR and CDR2 SFDVKD.

The V gene is TRBV9, the J gene TRBJ2-3; 13 nucleotides line up with TRBD2. CDR3 length: 19 residues. The germline CDR1 and CDR2 sequences are SGDLS and YYNGEE. The J segment lost 3 bases and the V segment lost 0 bases, leaving 10 bases of the junction unmatched. CDR3 coding DNA: TGTGCCAGCAGCGTAGATGCGTCCGGACTAGCGGGGGATACAGATACGCAGTATTTT. Amino acid sequence: CASSVDASGLAGDTDTQYF.

This clonotype was counted between two and nine times. V and J are TRBV10-3 and TRBJ2-5, with TRBD2 as a possible D gene (6 bases). Trimming took 4 bases from V and 4 from J, leaving 16 bases between them. This CDR3 contains 15 residues. In germline, CDR1 is ENHRY, CDR2 SYGVKD. In DNA form, the CDR3 reads TGTGCCATCAGTGCGAGGGGACTTCCCCCAGAGACCCAGTACTTC. Translation gives CAISARGLPPETQYF.

This sequence joins TRBV29-1 and TRBJ2-2; 7 bases match TRBD1. Germline-derived CDR1 and CDR2 are SQVTM and ANQGSEA. V gave up 4 bases and J gave up 3 bases; unmatched junction bases: 2. This CDR3 spans 13 amino acids. CDR3 coding DNA: TGCAGCGTTGGGGGACAGTACACCGGGGAGCTGTTTTTT. It is translated as CSVGGQYTGELFF.

Many counts were recorded for this clonotype. The chain recombines TRBV29-1 with TRBJ2-5; D is ambiguous. This CDR3 is 11 amino acids long. Germline V lookup: CDR1 SQVTM, CDR2 ANQGSEA. The V end was cut by 7 bases, the J end by 1 base, with 7 bases between. CDR3 in amino acids: CSATVQETQYF. The CDR3 coding sequence is TGCAGCGCCACGGTCCAAGAGACCCAGTACTTC.

This clonotype was counted only a few times. The gene calls are TRBV18 and TRBJ1-5; no reliable D call. The germline V and J ends were trimmed by 6 bases and 7 bases, with 16 bases remaining between them. Germline loops: CDR1 KGHSH, CDR2 LQKENI. CDR3 length: 14 amino acids. The CDR3 DNA follows: TGTGCCAGCTCCCCTCAGGAACGGTCGCAGCCCCAGCATTTT. This encodes CASSPQERSQPQHF.